Each of the 2 T cell receptor beta chains below was sequenced from the same sample in a study of neurological immune-mediated disorders. TCRdb re-analysed the 5' RACE reads in MiXCR, keeping a single row per CDR3 protein. Here the sample spans around 61,000 distinct CDR3 sequences, 5.2% being singletons. Sequencing was performed on PBMCs. These receptors came from a human donor with multiple sclerosis. The donor label of this sample is uncertain.

This clonotype has a count of ten or more. The rearrangement links TRBV5-1 to TRBJ1-1; no definite D call. Between the trimmed V and J ends, which lost 0 bases and 2 bases, there was a span of 11 bases. The CDR3 is made up of 15 amino acids. The germline gives CDR1 SGHRS, CDR2 YFSETQ. CDR3 residues: CASSLAGGVNTEAFF. Written as DNA, the CDR3 is TGCGCCAGCAGCTTGGCTGGCGGAGTCAACACTGAAGCTTTCTTT.

This clonotype was observed many times. The chain recombines TRBV5-1 with TRBJ2-1, with D possibly being TRBD1 or TRBD2 (5 bases each). The CDR3 runs to 15 residues. The V and J ends lost 1 base and 1 base respectively, with 9 bases between them. From germline, CDR1 is SGHRS and CDR2 YFSETQ. CDR3 bases: TGCGCCAGCAGCTTGCTTGGGGGTTCCTACAATGAGCAGTTCTTC. Translating gives CASSLLGGSYNEQFF.